Sequencing of this T cell receptor beta chain was carried out in a study of monozygotic twins with inflammatory bowel disease. Whole-study results and caveats: The inverse Simpson measure of TCRbeta diversity was lower in IBD patients than in healthy co-twins.

This CDR3 has 13 amino acids. Per the germline V gene, CDR1 is SGHRS and CDR2 is YFSETQ. Notes on this clonotype: The antigen remains unidentified.

For each CDR3 protein, TCRdb gives one entry from its re-call of the 5' RACE reads, without DNA. The sample's table shows 95,000 to 110,000 distinct CDR3 sequences. The source is a human donor with ulcerative colitis or Crohn's disease, or a healthy co-twin of an affected twin (not recorded which). This sequence joins TRBV5-1 and TRBJ2-3; as DNA is missing, the TRBD1 call by TCRdb cannot be tested. Source material: blood. This CDR3 is CASSLGPGQGKYF.